Detailed here is one T cell receptor beta chain. The antigen is not known. The data are from a study of graft-versus-host responses after intestinal transplantation. Study overall: Anti-thymocyte globulin induction, then tacrolimus and steroids for two to four years, went to all recipients.

V shed 2 bases and J shed 2 bases, with 13 bases lying between them. Germline lookup yields CDR1 PRHDT and CDR2 FYEKMQ (reference sequence). CDR3 size: 16 residues. The study's findings and limits: Those patients showing graft-donor T cell macrochimerism displayed high graft-versus-host to host-versus-graft clonal ratios in allografts. Early post-transplant HvG declines showed an association with peak circulating GvH clone levels. Some GvH clones appeared in ileal mucosa or blood before recipient bone marrow.

Here immunoSEQ multiplex PCR was the method, and the copy in TCRdb shows in-frame clones only, minus some. The table includes 90,000 to 150,000 clones, approximately 95% detected once. This sample comprised unstimulated CD4+ T cells sorted from spleen or lymph node cells, obtained before intestinal transplant. V gene TRBV13 combines with J gene TRBJ2-1, with D tentatively TRBD1 (5 bases). This TCR was sampled from a human donor who received an intestinal transplant. CDR3 nucleotides: TGTGCCAGCAGCTTAATAGCAGGGTTCCCCTACAATGAGCAGTTCTTC. This gives the protein CASSLIAGFPYNEQFF.